The clone carrying this T cell receptor (beta chain) was recorded at least ten times. The antigen is undetermined. 5'-RACE, quantitative and with molecular barcodes, yielded the TCR beta libraries. TCRdb processed the 5' RACE reads anew with MiXCR; each CDR3 protein has one entry. Found here are 500,000 or so distinct CDR3 sequences, roughly 5.2% of them singletons; the top ten hold 3.5%. This CDR3 region has 15 residues. V was cut by 1 base and J by 4 bases, with 12 bases left in between. This sample is drawn from a study of CD8 T cells in ankylosing spondylitis. Study findings and constraints: Blood from ankylosing spondylitis patients appeared to carry a characteristic roughly 8-variant TCR beta motif. Some motif variants were previously reported in reactive arthritis synovial fluid and blood. Enrichment of disease-linked clones was reportedly significant in matched ankylosing spondylitis synovial fluid.

The source is a male donor with ankylosing spondylitis. The chain employs TRBV12-3 or TRBV12-4 and TRBJ2-3, with D possibly matching TRBD1 (6 bases). The sequencing input was blood, either unsorted or a sorted T cell fraction (not recorded which). This CDR3 is CASSLGDTGSDTQYF. As DNA, the CDR3 is TGTGCCAGCAGTTTAGGGGACACAGGGTCAGATACGCAGTATTTT.